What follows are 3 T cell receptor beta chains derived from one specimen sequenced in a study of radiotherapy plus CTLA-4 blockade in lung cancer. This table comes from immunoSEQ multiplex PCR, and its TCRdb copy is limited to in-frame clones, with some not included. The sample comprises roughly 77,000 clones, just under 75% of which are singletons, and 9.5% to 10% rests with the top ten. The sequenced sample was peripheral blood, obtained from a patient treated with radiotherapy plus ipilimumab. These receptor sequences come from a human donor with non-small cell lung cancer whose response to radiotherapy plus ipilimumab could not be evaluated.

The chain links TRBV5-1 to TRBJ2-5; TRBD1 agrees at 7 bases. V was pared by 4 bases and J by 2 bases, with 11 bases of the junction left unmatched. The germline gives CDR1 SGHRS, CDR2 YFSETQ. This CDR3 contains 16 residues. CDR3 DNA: TGCGCCAGCAGCGCCGCTGGGACAGTTGGGCAAGAGACCCAGTACTTC. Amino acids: CASSAAGTVGQETQYF.

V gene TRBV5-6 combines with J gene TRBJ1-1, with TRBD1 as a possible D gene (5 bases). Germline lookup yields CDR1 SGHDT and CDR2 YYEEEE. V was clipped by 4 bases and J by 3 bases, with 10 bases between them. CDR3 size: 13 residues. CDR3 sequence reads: CASSLQGHTEAFF. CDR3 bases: TGTGCCAGCAGCCTGCAGGGCCACACTGAAGCTTTCTTT.

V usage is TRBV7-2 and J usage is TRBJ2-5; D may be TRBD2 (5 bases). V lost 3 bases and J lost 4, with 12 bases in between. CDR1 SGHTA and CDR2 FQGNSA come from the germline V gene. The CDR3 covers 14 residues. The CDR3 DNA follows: TGTGCCAGCAGCTTTTTCGCTAGCAGAGAGACCCAGTACTTC. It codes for CASSFFASRETQYF.